This T cell receptor beta chain was sequenced during a study of CD8 T cells in Susac syndrome (dated by TCRdb to between 2018 and 2021). About the full investigation: Repertoire sequencing was used to test whether CD8+ T cell activation and differentiation in Susac syndrome was antigen driven. Clonality of the CD8+ T cell repertoire was compared between over ten healthy donors, around 14 Susac syndrome patients and approximately 16 multiple sclerosis patients.

Peripheral blood CD8+ and CD4+ T cells from healthy donors, Susac syndrome patients and multiple sclerosis patients were profiled using high-throughput TCR beta sequencing. The multiple sclerosis controls were treatment-naive patients whose relapsing-remitting disease, either stable or active, fulfilled the revised McDonald criteria. Bulk CD8+ and CD4+ T cells were purified by magnetic negative isolation, while CD8+ TEMRA cells were enriched using FACS. Blood was collected in EDTA tubes and processed within 24 hours, with PBMCs isolated through density gradient centrifugation. PBMCs intended for TCR sequencing were cryopreserved in liquid nitrogen and thawed later in a water bath at 37 degrees C. A purity of at least 90% was achieved for sorted or isolated CD4+, CD8+ and CD8+ TEMRA cells. Broader findings and caveats from the paper: The number of individuals in the TCR sequencing and HLA analysis was acknowledged as relatively small.

Notes on this clonotype: The antigen this receptor binds is unknown. No much larger clone exists at a distance of one base, and base qualities are not known.

RNA was extracted with the RNeasy kit and 0.5 to 1 ug was reverse transcribed using random hexamers. The immunoSEQ multiplex PCR assay, which covers 54 Vbeta and 13 Jbeta segments, was used to amplify TCR beta CDR3 regions. To correct PCR amplification bias, a synthetic template baseline was used for both primer optimization and computational correction. As for the original processing: Reads were annotated to V, D and J genes per IMGT and analyzed with immunoSEQ Analyzer, keeping only productive sequences. Clonality was calculated as one minus the Shannon entropy normalized by log2 of the number of productive unique sequences. Public and private clones were assessed among the 100 most prevalent clones of each patient and control. Susac-specific clones were defined as absent from healthy and MS cohorts, roughly 1,100 published viral clones and other ImmuneACCESS disease sequences. TCRdb cleaned the public reads at Q25 with fastp, built clones with MiXCR and kept in-frame beta chains. Each entry merges the rows of one CDR3 protein and shows their most common DNA and genes. TCRdb's processing, not the authors', yielded these V and J calls. The sample yields fewer than 300,000 distinct CDR3 sequences; approximately 85% were counted once. The ten largest clones represent about 0.11% of the sample.

Per the germline V gene, SGDLS is the CDR1 and YYNGEE is the CDR2. V is clipped by 3 bases and J by 4 bases, and the sequence between their germline boundaries is 10 bases long. The CDR3 holds 13 amino acids from the cysteine to the phenylalanine. The sequence is cut down to CDR3 DNA, 39 bases in frame from base 1. The specimen sequenced was CD8+ T cells from PBMCs. The receptor's source is a human donor with multiple sclerosis. Rearrangement joined TRBV9 to TRBJ1-2; the D gene is not confidently resolved. The bases read TGTGCCAGCAGCGCAGCGGACGGCTATGGCTACACCTTC. Translation gives CASSAADGYGYTF.